This T cell receptor beta chain was recovered during a study of blood T cell repertoires in COVID-19. Study overall: Sample material is recorded as cDNA or gDNA derived from T cells, B-cell-depleted T cells, or PBMCs.

This CDR3 is 15 amino acids long. The germline gives CDR1 SGHNT, CDR2 YYREEE (reference sequence). The germline V and J ends were trimmed by 4 bases and 0 bases, with 10 bases remaining between them. Assay used: immunoSEQ multiplex PCR; TCRdb lists only in-frame clones, some missing. The repertoire consists of more than 250,000 clones, with 84% occurring once and the leading ten covering 7.5% to 9%. The sequence was collected from a human donor in a cohort sampled during active COVID-19. This sequence joins TRBV5-4 and TRBJ1-4, with D perhaps matching TRBD1 (5 bases). The material sequenced was peripheral blood. This CDR3 reads CASSRAGATNEKLFF. CDR3 nucleotides: TGTGCCAGCAGCCGGGCGGGGGCAACTAATGAAAAACTGTTTTTT.